Below are 11 T cell receptor beta chains sequenced from a single sample in a study of metastatic and nonmetastatic thyroid tumors. Each patient went into thyroid surgery without having received any treatment. With MiXCR, TCRdb called clones anew from the PCR reads. The sample carries 21,000 or so clones, 11% recorded once. The specimen was blood. These receptors all come from a female donor with papillary thyroid cancer or a benign thyroid nodule (not recorded which). Some clones in this sample may be carry-over from other donors' samples.

This chain links TRBV11-2 with TRBJ2-3; 8 bases align to TRBD2. CDR1 is SGHAT and CDR2 is FQNNGV in the germline V gene. This CDR3 has 17 residues. Trimming cost V 2 bases and J 2 bases; bases outside gene matches: 9. Here the CDR3 reads CASSLIDSGTTTDTQYF. The CDR3 nucleotides read TGTGCCAGCAGCTTAATCGATAGCGGGACAACCACAGATACGCAGTATTTT. The variable domain in full, with the rest retrieved from reference TRBV11-2 and TRBJ2-3, is EAGVAQSPRYKIIEKRQSVAFWCNPISGHATLYWYQQILGQGPKLLIQFQNNGVVDDSQLPKDRFSAERLKGVDSTLKIQPAKLEDSAVYLCASSLIDSGTTTDTQYFGPGTRLTVL.

This clone was found many times. J is TRBJ2-6 and V is TRBV3-1; D is possibly TRBD2 (5 bases). Trimming pared 2 bases from V and 0 bases from J, leaving 14 bases between. Germline loops: CDR1 LGHDT, CDR2 YNNKEL (reference sequence). The length of the CDR3 is 18 residues. The DNA of the CDR3 is TGTGCCAGCAGCCAACCCGGGGTCCGCCACTCTGGGGCCAACGTCCTGACTTTC. This codes for CASSQPGVRHSGANVLTF. Together with reference TRBV3-1 and TRBJ2-6, the CDR3 gives the full variable domain: DTAVSQTPKYLVTQMGNDKSIKCEQNLGHDTMYWYKQDSKKFLKIMFSYNNKELIINETVPNRFSPKSPDKAHLNLHINSLELGDSAVYFCASSQPGVRHSGANVLTFGAGSRLTVL.

This clone was detected a few times. A read error may explain this, as a much larger clone is one base away. The chain carries TRBV2 and TRBJ2-7, with D perhaps matching TRBD1 (6 bases). Trimming left V 6 bases short and J 12 bases short, with 18 bases between. Germline lookup yields CDR1 SNHLY and CDR2 FYNNEI. The CDR3 has 12 residues. The CDR3 nucleotides read TGTGCCAGCAGCGTCCAATTTGAACAGGGGTACTTC. Translating it yields CASSVQFEQGYF. Drawing the rest from reference TRBV2 and TRBJ2-7, the complete variable domain is EPEVTQTPSHQVTQMGQEVILRCVPISNHLYFYWYRQILGQKVEFLVSFYNNEISEKSEIFDDQFSVERPDGSNFTLKIRSTKLEDSAMYFCASSVQFEQGYFGPGTRLTVT.

In this sample, this clone turned up a few times. The chain recombines TRBV28 with TRBJ2-3; D is unclear. Trimming removed 5 bases from V and 2 bases from J, with 20 bases in between. Germline CDR1 reads MDHEN; CDR2 reads SYDVKM. CDR3 length equals 17 residues. The CDR3 sequence: CASSPSHVGKDTDTQYF. As DNA, the CDR3 is TGTGCCAGCAGTCCCTCTCATGTGGGCAAGGACACAGATACGCAGTATTTT. Full variable domain (rest looked up from reference TRBV28 and TRBJ2-3): DVKVTQSSRYLVKRTGEKVFLECVQDMDHENMFWYRQDPGLGLRLIYFSYDVKMKEKGDIPEGYSVSREKKERFSLILESASTNQTSMYLCASSPSHVGKDTDTQYFGPGTRLTVL.

A remark on this clone: A much larger clone differs from this one at a single base, so this may be a read error. The chain employs TRBV20-1 and TRBJ2-5; 10 bases are shared with TRBD2. Germline V gene lookup returns CDR1 DFQATT and CDR2 SNEGSKA (reference sequence). The CDR3 extends over 15 amino acids. The CDR3 DNA follows: TGCAGTGCTAGAGTCCTAGCGGGGGCGAGAGAGACCCATTACTTC. It is translated as CSARVLAGARETHYF.

Ten or more counts support this clone. The chain is built from TRBV20-1 and TRBJ2-7, with TRBD1 identical over 7 bases. Germline values: CDR1 DFQATT, CDR2 SNEGSKA (reference sequence). With 6 bases clipped from V and 1 base from J, the junction kept 3 bases outside the gene matches. The CDR3 is made up of 12 amino acids. The CDR3 DNA reads TGCAGTGCGTCGACAGGGTCCTACGAGCAGTACTTC. Protein sequence: CSASTGSYEQYF.

This clone was recorded at least ten times. The CDR3: CASSSSYEQYF. CDR3 nucleotides: TGTGCCAGCTCATCCAGCTACGAGCAGTACTTC. The chain combines TRBV18 with TRBJ2-7; D gene unclear. Between the trimmed V and J ends, which lost 5 bases and 3 bases, there was a span of 5 bases. Germline V gives CDR1 KGHSH, CDR2 LQKENI. This CDR3 is built from 11 residues.

The table lists this clone with many counts. This chain links TRBV5-8 with TRBJ1-1; D is unresolved. Trimming left V 4 bases short and J 0 bases short, with 10 bases between. CDR3 length equals 14 residues. In germline, CDR1 is SGHTS, CDR2 YDEGEE. The CDR3: CASSADQVNTEAFF. The CDR3 DNA reads as TGTGCCAGCAGCGCTGATCAAGTGAACACTGAAGCTTTCTTT.

This clone was seen repeatedly, ten times or more. The chain carries TRBV11-2 and TRBJ2-7, with 11 bases that match TRBD2. V dropped 3 bases and J dropped 5; count of bases not matched to a gene: 9. CDR3 size: 16 residues. CDR1 is SGHAT and CDR2 is FQNNGV in the germline V gene. The CDR3 reads CASSFGLAGGENEQYF. The DNA of the CDR3 is TGTGCCAGCAGCTTCGGACTAGCGGGTGGCGAAAACGAGCAGTACTTC.

This clone was found a few times. A read error may explain this, as a much larger clone is one base away. The chain couples TRBV7-9 to TRBJ2-1; D ambiguous. The CDR3 has 13 amino acids. Germline V gene data show CDR1 as SEHNR and CDR2 as FQNEAQ (reference sequence). In DNA, the CDR3 is TGTGGAGCCGGTGGAAGCTCCTACAATGAGCAGTTCTTC. Translated: CGAGGSSYNEQFF. The full variable domain, rest sourced from reference TRBV7-9 and TRBJ2-1, is DTGVSQNPRHKITKRGQNVTFRCDPISEHNRLYWYRQTLGQGPEFLTYFQNEAQLEKSRLLSDRFSAERPKGSFSTLEIQRTEQGDSAMYLCGAGGSSYNEQFFGPGTRLTVL.

This clone was seen a few times. This clone may be a read error of a much larger clone one base away. This chain links TRBV28 with TRBJ2-5; D is ambiguous. The germline CDR1 and CDR2 sequences are MDHEN and SYDVKM. There are 12 residues in the CDR3. CDR3 nucleotide sequence: TGTGCCTCCGACACGAATCAAGAGGCCCAGTACTTC. Amino acids: CASDTNQEAQYF.